The T cell receptor beta chain described here comes from a study of metastatic and nonmetastatic thyroid tumors. TCRdb used MiXCR to call clones anew from the PCR reads. The sample yields 25,000 to 30,000 clones, about 24% seen once. Germline V gives CDR1 LNHDA, CDR2 SQIVND (reference sequence). The ends lost 5 bases at V and 8 bases at J; junction bases unmatched: 16. The CDR3 contains 16 residues. Patients had received no treatment of any kind before thyroid surgery. This clonotype was sampled from a female donor with papillary thyroid cancer or a benign thyroid nodule (not recorded which). Some clones in this sample may be carry-over from other donors' samples. Sequencing input: blood. The rearrangement links TRBV19 to TRBJ2-5; 8 bases align to TRBD1. CDR3 bases: TGTGCCAGTAGTTCAAGGACAGGGTCCACGCGGGATACCCAGTACTTC. Its translation: CASSSRTGSTRDTQYF.